This TCR beta chain is from a study of cytomegalovirus exposure and HLA in healthy donors. Method: immunoSEQ multiplex PCR; TCRdb's copy keeps in-frame clones and lacks some. In the table there are approximately 100,000 clones, approximately 93% of which are singletons. Germline lookup yields CDR1 KGHSH and CDR2 LQKENI. V gave up 3 bases and J gave up 7 bases, with 21 bases separating them. CDR3 length equals 16 residues. This chain joins TRBV18 and TRBJ1-1; D is undetermined. Sequencing used PBMCs. The TCR sequence derives from a woman younger than 45 in good health and CMV-seropositive. CDR3 protein: CASSPTRTGIGNEAFF. The CDR3 nucleotides read TGTGCCAGCTCACCGACCCGAACGGGGATCGGTAATGAAGCTTTCTTT.